Listed below are T cell receptor beta chains from one sample, sequenced in a study of T cell responses to AZD1222 COVID-19 vaccine. Produced via immunoSEQ multiplex PCR; TCRdb's table is partial and in-frame only. The sample consists of tens of thousands of clones, approximately 85% of them appearing once. The material was peripheral blood, obtained on day 0 of AZD1222 vaccination. Every receptor here comes from an adult in good health. Both conserved end residues are part of each CDR3. Fields, in order: D gene, J gene, V gene, clone size, CDR3 DNA, CDR3 protein. The D gene is left open where the match is weak. Clone size is stated in some rows and not others, as once, few, many or a class when expanded.

NA	TRBJ1-2	TRBV30	NA	TGTGCCTGGTCGACCCCCCCCTATGGCTACACCTTC	CAWSTPPYGYTF
TRBD1	TRBJ1-1	TRBV5-1	NA	TGCGCCAGCAGCATCCAAGACAGGGACACTGAAGCTTTCTTT	CASSIQDRDTEAFF
TRBD2	TRBJ2-2	TRBV2	NA	TGTGCCAGCAGTGAACCGCCCGGGCTAGCGGGAGGAACCGGGGAGCTGTTTTTT	CASSEPPGLAGGTGELFF
NA	TRBJ1-6	TRBV6-6	NA	TGTGCCAGCAGTTCTACTGGGAATTCACCCCTCCACTTT	CASSSTGNSPLHF
TRBD1	TRBJ1-4	TRBV27	NA	TGTGCCAGCAGTTTATCGTGGGACAGGGTGGTTTATGCTAATGAAAAACTGTTTTTT	CASSLSWDRVVYANEKLFF
NA	TRBJ2-1	TRBV7-2	NA	TGTGCCAGCAGCTGGGGTGGGGGGAGGAATGAGCAGTTCTTC	CASSWGGGRNEQFF
NA	TRBJ2-2	TRBV5-1	NA	TGCGCCAGCTTGGAGGGTCTGAGCACCGGGGAGCTGTTTTTT	CASLEGLSTGELFF
NA	TRBJ2-1	TRBV2	NA	TGTGCCAGCACTAGGGGGGGCCTATGGGAGGAGCAGTTCTTC	CASTRGGLWEEQFF
NA	TRBJ1-2	TRBV5-4	NA	TGTGCCAGCAGTACAGGGTTAATAGGCTATGGCTACACCTTC	CASSTGLIGYGYTF
NA	TRBJ1-1	TRBV18	NA	TGTGCCAGCTCCCCGAGGGGCCGTGAAGCTTTCTTT	CASSPRGREAFF
NA	TRBJ1-6	TRBV7-3	medium-sized	TGTGCCAGCACCGGAACAGGGTTACATAATTCACCCCTCCACTTT	CASTGTGLHNSPLHF
TRBD1	TRBJ1-1	TRBV19	NA	TGTGCCAGTAGTCACCGGGACAGGGACTCCACTGAAGCTTTCTTT	CASSHRDRDSTEAFF
NA	TRBJ2-1	TRBV5-1	NA	TGCGCCAGCAGCTCGGGAAATGAGCAGTTCTTC	CASSSGNEQFF
NA	TRBJ1-1	TRBV10-2	NA	TGCGCCAGCAGGGGGGAGACTGAAGCTTTCTTT	CASRGETEAFF
TRBD1	TRBJ1-5	TRBV24-1	NA	TGTGCCACCAGTGAAGGGGGCAAACAGCCCCAGCATTTT	CATSEGGKQPQHF
TRBD2	TRBJ2-2	TRBV28	NA	TGTGCCAGCAGGAATCTTGGACAGGATCCACTAGCGGGAGGATTTTCAACTCTGCCCGGGGAGCTGTTTTTT	CASRNLGQDPLAGGFSTLPGELFF
NA	TRBJ1-2	TRBV7-2	NA	TGTGCCAGCAGCATGGGTAGAGAGGGCTATGGCTACACCTTC	CASSMGREGYGYTF
NA	TRBJ1-3	TRBV5-1	NA	TGCGCCAGCAGCTTGGAGGACCGAATTTCTGGAAACACCATATATTTT	CASSLEDRISGNTIYF
NA	TRBJ2-1	TRBV7-2	once	TGTGCCAGCAGCTTACAGGGGGGGGAGTACAATGAGCAGTTCTTC	CASSLQGGEYNEQFF
TRBD2	TRBJ2-1	TRBV7-2	NA	TGTGCCAGCAATCTAGCGGGAGGGAGGAATGAGCAGTTCTTC	CASNLAGGRNEQFF
NA	TRBJ2-7	TRBV5-1	NA	TGCGCCAGCAGCTTGGAGGTCCAGGGGAGCGAGCAGTACTTC	CASSLEVQGSEQYF